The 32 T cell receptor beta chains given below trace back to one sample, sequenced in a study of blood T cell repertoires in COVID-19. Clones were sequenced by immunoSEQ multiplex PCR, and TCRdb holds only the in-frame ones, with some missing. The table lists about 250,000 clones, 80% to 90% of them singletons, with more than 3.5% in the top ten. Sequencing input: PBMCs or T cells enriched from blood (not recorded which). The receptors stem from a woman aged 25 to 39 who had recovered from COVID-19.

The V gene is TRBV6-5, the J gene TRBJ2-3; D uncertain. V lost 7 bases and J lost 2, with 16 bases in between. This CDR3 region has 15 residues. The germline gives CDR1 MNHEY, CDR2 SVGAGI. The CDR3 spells CASTPRNALTDTQYF. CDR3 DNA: TGTGCCAGCACCCCGCGGAACGCACTCACAGATACGCAGTATTTT.

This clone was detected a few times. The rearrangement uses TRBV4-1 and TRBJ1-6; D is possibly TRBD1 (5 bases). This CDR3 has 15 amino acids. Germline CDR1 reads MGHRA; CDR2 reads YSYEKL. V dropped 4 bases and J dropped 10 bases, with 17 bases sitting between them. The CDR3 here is CASSLGPLSDSPLHF. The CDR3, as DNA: TGCGCCAGCAGCCTGGGGCCTTTGTCGGACTCACCCCTCCACTTT.

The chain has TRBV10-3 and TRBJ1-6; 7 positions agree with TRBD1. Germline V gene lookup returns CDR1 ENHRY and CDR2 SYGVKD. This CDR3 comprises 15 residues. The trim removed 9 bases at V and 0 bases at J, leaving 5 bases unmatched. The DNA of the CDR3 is TGTGCCATACAACAGGGGTTCTCCTATAATTCACCCCTCCACTTT. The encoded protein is CAIQQGFSYNSPLHF.

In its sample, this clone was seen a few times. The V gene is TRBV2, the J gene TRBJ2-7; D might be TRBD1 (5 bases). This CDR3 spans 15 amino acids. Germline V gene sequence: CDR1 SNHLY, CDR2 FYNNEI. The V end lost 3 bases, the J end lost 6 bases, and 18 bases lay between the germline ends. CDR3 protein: CASSESPTAYLEQYF. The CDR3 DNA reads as TGTGCCAGCAGTGAGAGCCCGACAGCCTACCTCGAGCAGTACTTC.

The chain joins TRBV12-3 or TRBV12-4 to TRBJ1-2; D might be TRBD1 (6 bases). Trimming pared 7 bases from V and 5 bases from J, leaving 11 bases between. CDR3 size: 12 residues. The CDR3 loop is CASTEGVYGYTF. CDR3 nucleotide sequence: TGTGCCAGCACCGAGGGGGTATATGGCTACACCTTC.

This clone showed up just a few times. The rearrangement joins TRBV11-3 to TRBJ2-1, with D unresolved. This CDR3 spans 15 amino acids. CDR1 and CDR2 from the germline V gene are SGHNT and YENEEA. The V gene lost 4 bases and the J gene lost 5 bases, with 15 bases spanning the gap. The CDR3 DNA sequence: TGTGCCAGCAGCTCACCCTGGGCATCGAACAATGAGCAGTTCTTC. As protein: CASSSPWASNNEQFF.

CDR3 nucleotide sequence: TGTGCCAGCCGGGACAGGGCCGATTCCGGGGAGCTGTTTTTT. Amino acids: CASRDRADSGELFF. The chain recombines TRBV2 with TRBJ2-2; 9 nucleotides agree with TRBD1. This CDR3 has 14 amino acids. Germline V CDR1 and CDR2: SNHLY, FYNNEI. Trimming removed 8 bases from V and 6 bases from J; junction bases left unmatched: 7.

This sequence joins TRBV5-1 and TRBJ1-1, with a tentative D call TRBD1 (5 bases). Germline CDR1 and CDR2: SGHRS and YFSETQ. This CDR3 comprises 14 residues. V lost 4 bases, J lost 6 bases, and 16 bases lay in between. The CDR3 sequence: CASSMGRDGPEAFF. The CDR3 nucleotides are TGCGCCAGCAGCATGGGGCGGGACGGCCCTGAAGCTTTCTTT.

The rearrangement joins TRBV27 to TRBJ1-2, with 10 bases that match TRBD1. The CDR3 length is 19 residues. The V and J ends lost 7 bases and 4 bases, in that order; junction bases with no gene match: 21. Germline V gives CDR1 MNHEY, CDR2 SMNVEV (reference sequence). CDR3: CASTQFSSRVGTGVYGYTF. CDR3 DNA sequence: TGTGCCAGCACCCAGTTTTCCTCCCGGGTTGGGACAGGGGTCTATGGCTACACCTTC.

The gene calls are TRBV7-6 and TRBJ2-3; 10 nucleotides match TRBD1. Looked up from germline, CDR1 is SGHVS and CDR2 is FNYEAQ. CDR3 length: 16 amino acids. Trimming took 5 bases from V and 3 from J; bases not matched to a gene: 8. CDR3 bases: TGTGCCAGCAGCCTAGGGACAGGGGTCGATACAGATACGCAGTATTTT. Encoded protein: CASSLGTGVDTDTQYF.

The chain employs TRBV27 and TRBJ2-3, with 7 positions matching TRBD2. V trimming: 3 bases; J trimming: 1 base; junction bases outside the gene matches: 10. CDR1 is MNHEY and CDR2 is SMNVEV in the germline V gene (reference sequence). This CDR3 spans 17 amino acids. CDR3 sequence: CASSLGLWLAGTDTQYF. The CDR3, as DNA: TGTGCCAGCAGTTTGGGATTGTGGCTAGCGGGCACAGATACGCAGTATTTT.

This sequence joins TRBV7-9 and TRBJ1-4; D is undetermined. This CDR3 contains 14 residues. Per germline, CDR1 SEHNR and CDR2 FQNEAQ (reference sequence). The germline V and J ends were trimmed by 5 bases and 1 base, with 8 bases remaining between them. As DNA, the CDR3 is TGTGCCAGCAGCCGGGGAGGAACTAATGAAAAACTGTTTTTT. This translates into CASSRGGTNEKLFF.

The CDR3 loop is CASSLRGQPGNTIYF. CDR3 DNA: TGTGCCAGCAGTCTCAGGGGGCAGCCTGGAAACACCATATATTTT. The rearrangement links TRBV6-5 to TRBJ1-3; 8 bases align to TRBD1. In germline, CDR1 is MNHEY, CDR2 SVGAGI. V lost 5 bases and J lost 2; bases outside the gene matches: 5. The CDR3 covers 15 residues.

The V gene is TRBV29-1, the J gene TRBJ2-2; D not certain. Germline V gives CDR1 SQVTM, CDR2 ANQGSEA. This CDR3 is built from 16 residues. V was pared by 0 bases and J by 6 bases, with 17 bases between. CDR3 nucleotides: TGCAGCGTTGAAGATCGCTCAAAACCAGGTGCCGGGGAGCTGTTTTTT. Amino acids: CSVEDRSKPGAGELFF.

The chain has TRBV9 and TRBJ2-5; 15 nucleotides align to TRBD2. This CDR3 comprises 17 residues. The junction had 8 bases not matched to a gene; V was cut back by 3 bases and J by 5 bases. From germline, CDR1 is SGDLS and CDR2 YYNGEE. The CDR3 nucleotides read TGTGCCAGCAGCGCTGGACTAGCGGGAGGGCCAGGGGAGACCCAGTACTTC. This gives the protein CASSAGLAGGPGETQYF.

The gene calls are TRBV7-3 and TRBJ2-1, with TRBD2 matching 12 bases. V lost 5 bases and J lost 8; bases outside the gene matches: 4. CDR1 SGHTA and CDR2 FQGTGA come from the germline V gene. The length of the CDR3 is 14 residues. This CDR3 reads CASSASGRADEQFF. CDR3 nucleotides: TGTGCCAGCAGCGCTAGCGGGAGGGCTGATGAGCAGTTCTTC.

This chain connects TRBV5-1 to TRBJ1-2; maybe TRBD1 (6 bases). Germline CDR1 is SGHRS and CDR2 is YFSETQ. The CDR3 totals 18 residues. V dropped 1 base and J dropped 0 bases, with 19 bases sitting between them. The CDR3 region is CASSLQVDRLTSNYGYTF. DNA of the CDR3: TGCGCCAGCAGCTTGCAAGTCGACAGGCTGACGTCTAACTATGGCTACACCTTC.

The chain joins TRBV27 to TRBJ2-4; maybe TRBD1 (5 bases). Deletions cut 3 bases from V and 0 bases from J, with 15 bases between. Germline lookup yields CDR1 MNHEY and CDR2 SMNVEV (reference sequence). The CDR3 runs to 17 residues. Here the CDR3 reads CASSFRTPSLAKNIQYF. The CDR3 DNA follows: TGTGCCAGCAGTTTCCGGACACCCAGCTTAGCCAAAAACATTCAGTACTTC.

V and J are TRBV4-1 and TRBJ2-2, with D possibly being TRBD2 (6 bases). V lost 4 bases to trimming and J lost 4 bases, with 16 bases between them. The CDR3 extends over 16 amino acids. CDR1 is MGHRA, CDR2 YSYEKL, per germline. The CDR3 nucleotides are TGCGCCAGCAGCCCGCGGTTCACAGCGGGCACCGGGGAGCTGTTTTTT. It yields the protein CASSPRFTAGTGELFF.

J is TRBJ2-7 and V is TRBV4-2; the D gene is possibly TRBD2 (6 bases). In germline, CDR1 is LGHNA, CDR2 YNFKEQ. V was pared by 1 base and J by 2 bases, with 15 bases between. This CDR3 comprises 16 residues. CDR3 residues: CASSQARGYTTYEQYF. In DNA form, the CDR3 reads TGTGCCAGCAGCCAAGCCCGGGGGTATACGACCTACGAGCAGTACTTC.

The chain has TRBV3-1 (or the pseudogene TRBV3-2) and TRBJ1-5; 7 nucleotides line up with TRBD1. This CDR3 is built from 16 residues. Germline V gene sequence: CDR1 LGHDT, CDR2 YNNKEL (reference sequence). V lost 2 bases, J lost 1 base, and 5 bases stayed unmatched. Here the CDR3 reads CASSQSEGASNQPQHF. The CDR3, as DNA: TGTGCCAGCAGCCAAAGCGAGGGGGCGAGCAATCAGCCCCAGCATTTT.

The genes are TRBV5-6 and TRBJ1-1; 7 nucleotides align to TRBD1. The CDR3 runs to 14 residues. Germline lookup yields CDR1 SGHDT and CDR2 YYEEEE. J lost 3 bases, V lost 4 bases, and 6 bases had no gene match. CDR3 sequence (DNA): TGTGCCAGCAGCCGCCGAGACAGGGACACTGAAGCTTTCTTT. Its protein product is CASSRRDRDTEAFF.

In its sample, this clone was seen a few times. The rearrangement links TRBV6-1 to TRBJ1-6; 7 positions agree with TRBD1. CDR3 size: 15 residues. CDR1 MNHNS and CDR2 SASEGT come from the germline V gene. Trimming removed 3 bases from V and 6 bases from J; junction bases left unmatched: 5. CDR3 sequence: CASSEFAGGNSPLHF. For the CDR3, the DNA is TGTGCCAGCAGTGAGTTTGCAGGGGGTAATTCACCCCTCCACTTT.

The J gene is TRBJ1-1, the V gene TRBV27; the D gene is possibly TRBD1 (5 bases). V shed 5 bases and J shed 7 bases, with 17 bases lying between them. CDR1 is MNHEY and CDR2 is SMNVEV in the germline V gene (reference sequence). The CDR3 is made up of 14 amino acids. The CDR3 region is CASSTWSQGGEAFF. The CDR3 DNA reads TGTGCCAGCAGTACGTGGAGCCAGGGAGGTGAAGCTTTCTTT.

In nucleotides, the CDR3 is TGTGCCAGCAGTTTGGGGACACCGAGGGGGTCCTACGAGCAGTACTTC. Translation: CASSLGTPRGSYEQYF. The rearrangement links TRBV6-5 to TRBJ2-7, with TRBD1 as a possible D gene (6 bases). This CDR3 comprises 16 residues. The V gene's germline CDR1 is MNHEY and CDR2 SVGAGI. V gave up 4 bases and J gave up 1 base, with 17 bases separating them.

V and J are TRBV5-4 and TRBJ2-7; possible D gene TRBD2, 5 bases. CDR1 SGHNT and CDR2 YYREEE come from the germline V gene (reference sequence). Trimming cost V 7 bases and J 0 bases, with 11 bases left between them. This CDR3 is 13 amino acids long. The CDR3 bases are TGTGCCAGCCGGCCGGGGAGCTCCTACGAGCAGTACTTC. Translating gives CASRPGSSYEQYF.

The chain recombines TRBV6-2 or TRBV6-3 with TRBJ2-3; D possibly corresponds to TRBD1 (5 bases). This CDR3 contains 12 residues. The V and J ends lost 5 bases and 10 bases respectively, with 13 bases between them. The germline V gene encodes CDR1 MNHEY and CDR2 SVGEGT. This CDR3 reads CASSPDLGAQYF. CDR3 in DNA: TGTGCCAGCAGTCCGGATCTAGGGGCGCAGTATTTT.

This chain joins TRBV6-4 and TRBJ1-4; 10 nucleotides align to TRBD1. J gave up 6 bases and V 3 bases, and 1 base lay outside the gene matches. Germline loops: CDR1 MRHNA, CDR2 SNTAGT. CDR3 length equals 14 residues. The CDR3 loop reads CASSEGTGDEKLFF. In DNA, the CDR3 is TGTGCCAGCAGTGAGGGGACAGGGGATGAAAAACTGTTTTTT.

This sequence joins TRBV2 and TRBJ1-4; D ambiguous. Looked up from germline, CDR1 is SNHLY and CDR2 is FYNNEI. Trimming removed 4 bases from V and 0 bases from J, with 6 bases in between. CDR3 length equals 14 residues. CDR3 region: CASSGFTTNEKLFF. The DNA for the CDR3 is TGTGCCAGCAGTGGTTTCACAACTAATGAAAAACTGTTTTTT.

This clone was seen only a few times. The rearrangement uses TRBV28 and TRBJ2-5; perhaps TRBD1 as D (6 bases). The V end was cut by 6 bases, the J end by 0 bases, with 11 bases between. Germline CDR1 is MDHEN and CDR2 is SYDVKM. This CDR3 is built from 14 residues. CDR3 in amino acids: CASRITGHQETQYF. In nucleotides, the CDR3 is TGTGCCAGCAGAATAACAGGGCACCAAGAGACCCAGTACTTC.

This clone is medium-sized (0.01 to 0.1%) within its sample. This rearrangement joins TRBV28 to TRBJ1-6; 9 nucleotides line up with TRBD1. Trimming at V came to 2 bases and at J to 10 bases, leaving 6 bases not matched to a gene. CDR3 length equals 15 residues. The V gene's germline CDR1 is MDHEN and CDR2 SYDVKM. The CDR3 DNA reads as TGTGCCAGCAGTTTAAGGACAGGGGTAGGGTCACCCCTCCACTTT. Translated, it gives CASSLRTGVGSPLHF.

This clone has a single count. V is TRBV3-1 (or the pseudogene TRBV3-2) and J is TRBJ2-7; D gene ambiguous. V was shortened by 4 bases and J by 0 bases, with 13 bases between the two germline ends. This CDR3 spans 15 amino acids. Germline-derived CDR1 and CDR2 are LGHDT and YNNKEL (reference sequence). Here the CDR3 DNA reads TGTGCCAGCAGCCTAGCACGGATTAGCTCCTACGAGCAGTACTTC. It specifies CASSLARISSYEQYF.